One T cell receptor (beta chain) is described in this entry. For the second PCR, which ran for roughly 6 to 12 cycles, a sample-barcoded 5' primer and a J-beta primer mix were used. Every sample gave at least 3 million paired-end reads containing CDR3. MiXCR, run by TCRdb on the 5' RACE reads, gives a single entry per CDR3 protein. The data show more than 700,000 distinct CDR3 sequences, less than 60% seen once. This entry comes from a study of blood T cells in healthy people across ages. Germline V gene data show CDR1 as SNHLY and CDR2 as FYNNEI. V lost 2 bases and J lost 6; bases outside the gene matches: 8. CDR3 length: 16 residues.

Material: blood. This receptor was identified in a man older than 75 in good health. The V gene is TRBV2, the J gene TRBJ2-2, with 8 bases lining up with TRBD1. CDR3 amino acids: CASSELTGGNPGELFF. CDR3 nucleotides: TGTGCCAGCAGTGAATTAACAGGGGGGAATCCCGGGGAGCTGTTTTTT. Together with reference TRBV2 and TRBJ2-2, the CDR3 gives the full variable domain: EPEVTQTPSHQVTQMGQEVILRCVPISNHLYFYWYRQILGQKVEFLVSFYNNEISEKSEIFDDQFSVERPDGSNFTLKIRSTKLEDSAMYFCASSELTGGNPGELFFGEGSRLTVL.